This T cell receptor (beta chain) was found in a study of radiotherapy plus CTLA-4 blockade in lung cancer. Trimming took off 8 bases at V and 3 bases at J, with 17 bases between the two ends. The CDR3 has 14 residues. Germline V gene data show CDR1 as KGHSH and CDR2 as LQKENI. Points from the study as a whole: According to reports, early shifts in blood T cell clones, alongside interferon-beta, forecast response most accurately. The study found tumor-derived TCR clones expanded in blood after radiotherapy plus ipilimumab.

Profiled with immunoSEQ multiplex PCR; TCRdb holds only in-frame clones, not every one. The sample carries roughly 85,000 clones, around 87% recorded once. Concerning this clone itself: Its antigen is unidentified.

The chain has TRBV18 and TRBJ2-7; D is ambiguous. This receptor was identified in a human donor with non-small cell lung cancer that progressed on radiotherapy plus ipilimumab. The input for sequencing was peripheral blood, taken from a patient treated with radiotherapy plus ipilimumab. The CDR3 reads CASAQGPIIYEQYF. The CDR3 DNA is TGTGCCAGCGCACAAGGACCAATTATCTACGAGCAGTACTTC.